The T cell receptor (beta chain) described here comes from a study of cytomegalovirus exposure and HLA in healthy donors. Turning to the study itself: 81% of 398 genotyped donors fell in the Caucasian-associated ancestry cluster. General study points: Based on reports, TCR beta sequences accurately predicted HLA-A and HLA-B alleles for most subjects.

This CDR3 comprises 12 residues. From germline, CDR1 is SNHLY and CDR2 FYNNEI. Trimming removed 5 bases at V and 6 bases at J, with 9 bases between. Points on this clone: The antigen is not known.

PCR amplification relied on 60 Vbeta primers (plus 13 Jbeta primers). Clones were sequenced by immunoSEQ multiplex PCR, and TCRdb holds only the in-frame ones, with some missing. This repertoire includes about 77,000 clones. The specimen sequenced was PBMCs. The TCR sequence derives from a man aged 45 to 65 in good health and CMV-seropositive. The genes are TRBV2 and TRBJ2-3; no firm D call. CDR3 sequence: CASSSMRDTQYF. CDR3 nucleotides: TGTGCCAGCAGTTCTATGAGGGATACGCAGTATTTT.